This TCR beta chain was sequenced for a study of blood T cell repertoires in COVID-19. About the research overall: Acute-phase and convalescent COVID-19 samples originated in the United States, Italy and Spain.

Data came from immunoSEQ multiplex PCR; TCRdb stores just in-frame clones and leaves some out. There are roughly 34,000 clones in the sample; about 90% occur only once, and roughly 19% lies in the top ten. V shed 5 bases, J shed 0 bases, and the junction held 9 bases outside the gene matches. The CDR3 is 16 residues long. Germline V CDR1 and CDR2: LNHDA, SQIVND (reference sequence). The receptor was derived from a man older than 75 with acute or convalescent COVID-19. The specimen sequenced was peripheral blood. The chain carries TRBV19 and TRBJ1-1; 7 nucleotides match TRBD1. The CDR3 sequence is CASSLGTVIVNTEAFF. In DNA, the CDR3 is TGTGCCAGTAGTCTAGGGACAGTGATTGTGAACACTGAAGCTTTCTTT.